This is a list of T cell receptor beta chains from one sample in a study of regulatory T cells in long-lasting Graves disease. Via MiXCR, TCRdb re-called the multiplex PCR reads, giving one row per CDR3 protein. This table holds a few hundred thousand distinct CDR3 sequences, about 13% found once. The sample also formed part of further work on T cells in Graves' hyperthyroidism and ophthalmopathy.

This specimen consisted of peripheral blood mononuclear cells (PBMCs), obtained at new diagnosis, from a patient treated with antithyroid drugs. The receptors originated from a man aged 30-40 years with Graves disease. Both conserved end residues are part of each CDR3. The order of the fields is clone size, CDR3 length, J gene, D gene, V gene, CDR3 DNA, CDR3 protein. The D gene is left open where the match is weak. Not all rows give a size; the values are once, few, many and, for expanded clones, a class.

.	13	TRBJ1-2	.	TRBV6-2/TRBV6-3	TGTGCCAGCAGCCGCGGACAGCCTTCGGGCTACACCTTC	CASSRGQPSGYTF
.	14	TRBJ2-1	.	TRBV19	TGTGCCAGTAGTTTACGGGTCTCTTACAATGAGCGGTTCTTC	CASSLRVSYNERFF
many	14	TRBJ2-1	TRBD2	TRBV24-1	TGTGCCACCACCAGCGGGAGGACCTCCAATGAGCAGTTCTTC	CATTSGRTSNEQFF
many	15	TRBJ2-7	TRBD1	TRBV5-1	TGCGCCAGCAGCCCCGGGACAGGAGTCTCCTACGAGCAGTACTTC	CASSPGTGVSYEQYF
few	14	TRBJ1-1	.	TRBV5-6	TGTGCCAGCAGCTTGAGGGGTGGGGCTCGACGGGCTTTCTTT	CASSLRGGARRAFF
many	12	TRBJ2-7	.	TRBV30	TGTGCCTGGAGTGACACTCGCTACGAGCAGTACTTC	CAWSDTRYEQYF
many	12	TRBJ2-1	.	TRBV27	TGTGCCAGCAGCACGGGACACCTAGACTTGTTCTTC	CASSTGHLDLFF
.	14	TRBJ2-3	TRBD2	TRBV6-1	TGTGCCAGCACCGAAGCGGGAGGCACAGATACGCAGTATTTT	CASTEAGGTDTQYF
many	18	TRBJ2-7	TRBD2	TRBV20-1	TGCAGTGCTAGTACCCCTGGACTAGCGGAGAAGAAAAGCCACGAGCAGTACTTC	CSASTPGLAEKKSHEQYF
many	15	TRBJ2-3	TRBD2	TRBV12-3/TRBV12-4	TGTGCCAGCACCCCTACTAGCGGGAGGCCGGATACGCAGTATTTT	CASTPTSGRPDTQYF
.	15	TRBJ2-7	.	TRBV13	TGTGCCAGCAGCCTTCGAGAGTCTCTCTTTCGTGTGCAGTACTTC	CASSLRESLFRVQYF